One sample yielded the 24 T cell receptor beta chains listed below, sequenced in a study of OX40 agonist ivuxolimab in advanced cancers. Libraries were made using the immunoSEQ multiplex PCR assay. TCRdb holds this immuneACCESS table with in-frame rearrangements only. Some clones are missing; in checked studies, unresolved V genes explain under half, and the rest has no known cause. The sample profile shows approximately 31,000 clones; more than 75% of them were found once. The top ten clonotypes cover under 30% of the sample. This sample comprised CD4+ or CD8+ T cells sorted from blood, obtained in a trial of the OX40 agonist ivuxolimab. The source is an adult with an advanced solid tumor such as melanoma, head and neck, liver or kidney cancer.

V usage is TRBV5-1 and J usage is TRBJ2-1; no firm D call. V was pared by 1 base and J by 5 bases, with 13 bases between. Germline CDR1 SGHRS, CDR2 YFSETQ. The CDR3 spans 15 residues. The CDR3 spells CASSLFQRAHNEQFF. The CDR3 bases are TGCGCCAGCAGCTTGTTCCAGCGAGCTCACAATGAGCAGTTCTTC.

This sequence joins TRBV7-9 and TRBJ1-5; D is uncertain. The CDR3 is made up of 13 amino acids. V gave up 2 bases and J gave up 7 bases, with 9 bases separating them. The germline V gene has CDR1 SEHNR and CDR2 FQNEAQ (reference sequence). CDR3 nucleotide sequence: TGTGCCAGCAGCTTATGGGTAATACAGCCCCAGCATTTT. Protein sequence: CASSLWVIQPQHF.

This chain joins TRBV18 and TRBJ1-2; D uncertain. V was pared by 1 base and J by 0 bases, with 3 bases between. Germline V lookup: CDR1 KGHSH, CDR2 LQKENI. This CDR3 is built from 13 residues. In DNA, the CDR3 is TGTGCCAGCTCACCACAAGCTAACTATGGCTACACCTTC. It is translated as CASSPQANYGYTF.

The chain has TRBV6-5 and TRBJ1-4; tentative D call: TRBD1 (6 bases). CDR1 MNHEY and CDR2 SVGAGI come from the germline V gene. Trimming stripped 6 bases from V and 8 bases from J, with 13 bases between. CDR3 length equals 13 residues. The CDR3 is CASRQQGGEKLFF. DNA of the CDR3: TGTGCCAGCAGACAACAGGGAGGAGAAAAACTGTTTTTT.

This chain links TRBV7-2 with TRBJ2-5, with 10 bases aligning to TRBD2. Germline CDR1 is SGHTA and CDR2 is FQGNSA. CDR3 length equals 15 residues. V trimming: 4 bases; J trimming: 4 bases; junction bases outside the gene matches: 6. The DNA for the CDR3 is TGTGCCAGCAGCTCTGCTAGCGGGAGCGGAGAGACCCAGTACTTC. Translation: CASSSASGSGETQYF.

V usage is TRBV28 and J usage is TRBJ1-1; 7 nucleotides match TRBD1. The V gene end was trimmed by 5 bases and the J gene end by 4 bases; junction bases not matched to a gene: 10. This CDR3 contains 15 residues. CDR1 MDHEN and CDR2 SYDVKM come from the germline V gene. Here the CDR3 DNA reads TGTGCCAGCAGTCCTTCAGACAGGGATGGCACTGAAGCTTTCTTT. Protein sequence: CASSPSDRDGTEAFF.

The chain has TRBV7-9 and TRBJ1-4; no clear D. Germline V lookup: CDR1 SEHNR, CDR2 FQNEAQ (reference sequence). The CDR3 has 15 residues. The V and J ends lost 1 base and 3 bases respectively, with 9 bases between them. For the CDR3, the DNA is TGTGCCAGCAGCTTAGATGAGGTCTCTAATGAAAAACTGTTTTTT. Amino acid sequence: CASSLDEVSNEKLFF.

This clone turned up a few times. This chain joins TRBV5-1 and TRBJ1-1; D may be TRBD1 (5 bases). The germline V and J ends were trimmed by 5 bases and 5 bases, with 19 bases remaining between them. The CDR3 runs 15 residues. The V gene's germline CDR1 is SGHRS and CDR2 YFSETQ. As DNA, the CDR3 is TGCGCCAGCAGTTCAGGGTTGGCCGTGGAAACTGAAGCTTTCTTT. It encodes CASSSGLAVETEAFF.

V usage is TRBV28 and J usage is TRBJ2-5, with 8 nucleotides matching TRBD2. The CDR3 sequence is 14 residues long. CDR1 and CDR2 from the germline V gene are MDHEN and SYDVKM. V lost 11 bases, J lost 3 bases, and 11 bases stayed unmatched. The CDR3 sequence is CAHSPGGLKETQYF. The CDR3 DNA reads TGTGCCCATTCACCGGGAGGGCTGAAAGAGACCCAGTACTTC.

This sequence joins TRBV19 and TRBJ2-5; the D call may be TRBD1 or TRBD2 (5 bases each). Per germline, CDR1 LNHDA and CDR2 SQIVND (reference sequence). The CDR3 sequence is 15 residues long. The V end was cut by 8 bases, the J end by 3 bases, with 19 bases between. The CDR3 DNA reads TGTGCCAGTGCCCCTCCAGGGAGAAGGGAAGAGACCCAGTACTTC. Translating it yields CASAPPGRREETQYF.

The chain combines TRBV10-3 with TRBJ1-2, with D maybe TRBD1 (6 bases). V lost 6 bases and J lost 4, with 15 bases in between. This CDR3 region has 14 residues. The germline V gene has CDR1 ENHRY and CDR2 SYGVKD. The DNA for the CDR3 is TGTGCCATCAGCCTTCGGACAGTCATCTATGGCTACACCTTC. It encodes CAISLRTVIYGYTF.

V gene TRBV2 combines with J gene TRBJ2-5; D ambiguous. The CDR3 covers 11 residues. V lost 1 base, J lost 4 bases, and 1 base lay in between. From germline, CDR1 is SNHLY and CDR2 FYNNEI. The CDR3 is CASSEGETQYF. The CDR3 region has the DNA TGTGCCAGCAGTGAAGGAGAGACCCAGTACTTC. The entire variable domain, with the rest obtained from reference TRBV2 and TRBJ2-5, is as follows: EPEVTQTPSHQVTQMGQEVILRCVPISNHLYFYWYRQILGQKVEFLVSFYNNEISEKSEIFDDQFSVERPDGSNFTLKIRSTKLEDSAMYFCASSEGETQYFGPGTRLLVL.

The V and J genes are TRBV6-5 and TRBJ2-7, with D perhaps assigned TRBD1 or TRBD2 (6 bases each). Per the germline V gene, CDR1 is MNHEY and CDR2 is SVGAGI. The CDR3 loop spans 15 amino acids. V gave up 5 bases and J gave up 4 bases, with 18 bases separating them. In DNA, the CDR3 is TGTGCCAGCAGTCTTTTAGGGGGAGGAAGGTACGAGCAGTACTTC. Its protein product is CASSLLGGGRYEQYF.

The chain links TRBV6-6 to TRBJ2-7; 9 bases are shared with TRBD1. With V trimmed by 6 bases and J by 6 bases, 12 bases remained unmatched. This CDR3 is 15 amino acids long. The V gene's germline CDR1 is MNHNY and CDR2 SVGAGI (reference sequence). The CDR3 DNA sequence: TGTGCCAGCAGGTACGGGGGACAGGGAGGCGGCGAGCAGTACTTC. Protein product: CASRYGGQGGGEQYF.

The CDR3 coding sequence is TGCGCCAGCAGCTCTCGGGGGACAGCAAACTCCGAGCAGTACTTC. The encoded protein is CASSSRGTANSEQYF. The rearrangement links TRBV5-1 to TRBJ2-7; D possibly corresponds to TRBD1 (7 bases). Germline assignment: CDR1 SGHRS and CDR2 YFSETQ. The CDR3 covers 15 residues. The V end was cut by 3 bases, the J end by 6 bases, with 19 bases between. The variable domain in full, with the rest retrieved from reference TRBV5-1 and TRBJ2-7, is KAGVTQTPRYLIKTRGQQVTLSCSPISGHRSVSWYQQTPGQGLQFLFEYFSETQRNKGNFPGRFSGRQFSNSRSEMNVSTLELGDSALYLCASSSRGTANSEQYFGPGTRLTVT.

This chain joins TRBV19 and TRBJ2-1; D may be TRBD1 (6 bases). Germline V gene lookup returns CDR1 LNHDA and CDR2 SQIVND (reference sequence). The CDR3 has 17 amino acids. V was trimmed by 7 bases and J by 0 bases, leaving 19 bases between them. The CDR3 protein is CASTNGLSRGSYNEQFF. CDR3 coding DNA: TGTGCCAGTACCAATGGCCTATCCAGGGGCTCCTACAATGAGCAGTTCTTC.

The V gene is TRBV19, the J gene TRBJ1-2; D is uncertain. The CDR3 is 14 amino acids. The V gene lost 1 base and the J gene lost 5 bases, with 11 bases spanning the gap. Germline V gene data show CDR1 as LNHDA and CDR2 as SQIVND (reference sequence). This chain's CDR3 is CASSIVTSGYGYTF. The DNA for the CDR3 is TGTGCCAGTAGTATAGTGACATCAGGTTATGGCTACACCTTC.

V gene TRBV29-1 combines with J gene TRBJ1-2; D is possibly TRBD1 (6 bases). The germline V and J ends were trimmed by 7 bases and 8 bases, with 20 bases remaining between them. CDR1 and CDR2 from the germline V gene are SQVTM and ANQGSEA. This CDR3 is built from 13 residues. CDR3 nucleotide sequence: TGCAGCGCCAACCCCCTACAGGGATCGGGCTACACCTTC. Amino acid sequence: CSANPLQGSGYTF.

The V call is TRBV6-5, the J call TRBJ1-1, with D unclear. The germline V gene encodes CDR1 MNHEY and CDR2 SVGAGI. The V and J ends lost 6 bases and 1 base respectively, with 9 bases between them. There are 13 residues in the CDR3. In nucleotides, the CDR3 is TGTGCCAGCAGGATTGGACCGAACACTGAAGCTTTCTTT. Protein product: CASRIGPNTEAFF.

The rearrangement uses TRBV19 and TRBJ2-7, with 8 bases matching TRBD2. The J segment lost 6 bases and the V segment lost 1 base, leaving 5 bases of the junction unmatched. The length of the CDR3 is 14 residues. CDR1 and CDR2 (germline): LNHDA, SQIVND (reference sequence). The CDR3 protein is CASSIGRGGFEQYF. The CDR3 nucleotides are TGTGCCAGTAGTATAGGTCGGGGGGGCTTCGAGCAGTACTTC.

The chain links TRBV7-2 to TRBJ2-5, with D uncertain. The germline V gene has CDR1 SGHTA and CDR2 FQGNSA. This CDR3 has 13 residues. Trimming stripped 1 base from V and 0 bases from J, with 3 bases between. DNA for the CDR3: TGTGCCAGCAGCTTAGACTACCAAGAGACCCAGTACTTC. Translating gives CASSLDYQETQYF.

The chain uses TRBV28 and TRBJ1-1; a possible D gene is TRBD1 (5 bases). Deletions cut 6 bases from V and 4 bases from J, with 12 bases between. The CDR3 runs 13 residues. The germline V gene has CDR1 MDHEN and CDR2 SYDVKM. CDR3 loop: CASSYRLGTEAFF. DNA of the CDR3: TGTGCCAGCAGCTACAGGTTGGGCACTGAAGCTTTCTTT.

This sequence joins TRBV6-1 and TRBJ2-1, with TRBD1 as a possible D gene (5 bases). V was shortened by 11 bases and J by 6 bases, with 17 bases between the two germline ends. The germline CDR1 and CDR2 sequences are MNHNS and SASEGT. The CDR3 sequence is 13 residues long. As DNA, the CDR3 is TGTGCCGTTTATACAGGAAACCTCAATGAGCAGTTCTTC. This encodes CAVYTGNLNEQFF.

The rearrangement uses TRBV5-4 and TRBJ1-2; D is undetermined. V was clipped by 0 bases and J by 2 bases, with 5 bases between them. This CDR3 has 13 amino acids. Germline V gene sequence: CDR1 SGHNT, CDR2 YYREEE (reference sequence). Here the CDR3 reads CASSLGRNYGYTF. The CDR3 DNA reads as TGTGCCAGCAGCTTGGGACGGAACTATGGCTACACCTTC. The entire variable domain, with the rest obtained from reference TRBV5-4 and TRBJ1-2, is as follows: ETGVTQSPTHLIKTRGQQVTLRCSSQSGHNTVSWYQQALGQGPQFIFQYYREEENGRGNFPPRFSGLQFPNYSSELNVNALELDDSALYLCASSLGRNYGYTFGSGTRLTVV.